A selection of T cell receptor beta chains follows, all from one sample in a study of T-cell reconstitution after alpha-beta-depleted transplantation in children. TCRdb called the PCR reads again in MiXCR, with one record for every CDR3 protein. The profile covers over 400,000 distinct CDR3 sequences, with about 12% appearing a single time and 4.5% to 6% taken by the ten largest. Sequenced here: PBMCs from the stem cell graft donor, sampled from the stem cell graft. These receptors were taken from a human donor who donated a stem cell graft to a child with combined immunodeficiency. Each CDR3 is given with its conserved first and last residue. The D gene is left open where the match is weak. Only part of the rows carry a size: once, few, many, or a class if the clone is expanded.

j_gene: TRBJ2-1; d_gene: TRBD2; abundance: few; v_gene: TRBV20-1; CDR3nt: TGCAGTGCTGTGCCTAGCGGGAGAGCCGAGCAGTTCTTC; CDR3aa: CSAVPSGRAEQFF
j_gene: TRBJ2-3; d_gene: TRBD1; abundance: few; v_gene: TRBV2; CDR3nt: TGTGCCAGCAAAAACAGGGGGGGCACAGATACGCAGTATTTT; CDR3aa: CASKNRGGTDTQYF
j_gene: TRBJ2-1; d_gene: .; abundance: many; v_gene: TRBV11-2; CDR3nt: TGTGCCAGCAGCTTGATCCCAGACAGGGAGGGCAATGAGCAGTTCTTC; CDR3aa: CASSLIPDREGNEQFF
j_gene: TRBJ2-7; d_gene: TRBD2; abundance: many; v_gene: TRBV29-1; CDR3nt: TGCAGCGTTGAGGCGGGAGGGCCCTACGAGCAGTACTTC; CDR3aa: CSVEAGGPYEQYF
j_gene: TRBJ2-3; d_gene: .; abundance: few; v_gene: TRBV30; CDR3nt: TGTGCCTGGAGTGTCGTTGGGGATACGCAGTATTTT; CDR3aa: CAWSVVGDTQYF
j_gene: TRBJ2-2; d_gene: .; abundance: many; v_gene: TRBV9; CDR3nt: TGTGCCAGCAGCGTTAGAAGGAACACCGGGGAGCTGTTTTTT; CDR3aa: CASSVRRNTGELFF
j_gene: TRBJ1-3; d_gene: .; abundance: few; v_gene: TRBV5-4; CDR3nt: TGTGCCAGCAGCTTCACCGGCTCTGGAAACACCATATATTTT; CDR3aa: CASSFTGSGNTIYF
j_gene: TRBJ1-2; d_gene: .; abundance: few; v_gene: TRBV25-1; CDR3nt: TGTGCCAGCAGTGCCGGTGGGCAGACAATTTATGGCTACACCTTC; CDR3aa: CASSAGGQTIYGYTF
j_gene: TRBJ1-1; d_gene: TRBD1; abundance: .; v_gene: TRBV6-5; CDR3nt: TGTGCCAGCAGTTTCCTGGACAGGGGGGCTTTCTTT; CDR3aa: CASSFLDRGAFF
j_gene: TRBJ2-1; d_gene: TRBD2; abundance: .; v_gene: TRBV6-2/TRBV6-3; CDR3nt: TGTGCCAGCAGTTCAGGACTAGCGGGGAGTAAGCAGTTCTTC; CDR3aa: CASSSGLAGSKQFF
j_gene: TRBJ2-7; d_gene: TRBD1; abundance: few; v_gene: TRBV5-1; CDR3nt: TGCGCCAGCAGCTGGGGCAGGGACAGGGGGTCTTACGAGCAGTACTTC; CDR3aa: CASSWGRDRGSYEQYF
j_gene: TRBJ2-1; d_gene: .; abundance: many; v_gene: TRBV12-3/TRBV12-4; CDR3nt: TGTGCCAGCAGGCAAGGGGGGGGCCATGAGCAGTTCTTC; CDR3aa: CASRQGGGHEQFF
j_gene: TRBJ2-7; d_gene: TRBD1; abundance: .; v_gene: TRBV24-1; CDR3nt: TGTGCCACCAGTGATGCCGCCGGGACAGGGAACGAGCAGTACTTC; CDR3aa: CATSDAAGTGNEQYF
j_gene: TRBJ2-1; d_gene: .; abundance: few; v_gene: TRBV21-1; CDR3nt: TGTGCCAGCAGCCAAACACGGGGAGGCTCCTACAATGAGCAGTTCTTC; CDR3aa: CASSQTRGGSYNEQFF
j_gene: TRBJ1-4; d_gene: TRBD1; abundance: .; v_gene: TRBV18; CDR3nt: TGTGCCAGCTCACCACTCGGGACAGTTTCAACTAATGAAAAACTGTTTTTT; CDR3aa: CASSPLGTVSTNEKLFF
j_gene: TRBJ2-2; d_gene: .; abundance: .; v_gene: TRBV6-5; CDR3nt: TGTGCCAGCAGTTACTCGCCTGGTCCCGGGGAGCTGTTTTTT; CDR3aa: CASSYSPGPGELFF
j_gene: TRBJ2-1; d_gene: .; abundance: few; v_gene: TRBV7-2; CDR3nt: TGTGCCAGCAGCTTATCTCTGGGCGCCACAGGGACCAGTCCCAGCTCCTACAATGAGCAGTTCTTC; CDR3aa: CASSLSLGATGTSPSSYNEQFF
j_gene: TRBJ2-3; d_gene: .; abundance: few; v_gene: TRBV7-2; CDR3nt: TGTGCCAGCAGCTTAATGGGGGGGGCGCGGACAGATACGCAGTATTTT; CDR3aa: CASSLMGGARTDTQYF
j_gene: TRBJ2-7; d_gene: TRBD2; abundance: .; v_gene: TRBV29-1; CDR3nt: TGCAGCGTTGAAGATCTAACTAGCGGGAGTTACCGGTCCTACGAGCAGTACTTC; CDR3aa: CSVEDLTSGSYRSYEQYF
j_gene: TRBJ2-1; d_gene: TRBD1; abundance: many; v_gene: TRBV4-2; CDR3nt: TGTGCCAGCAGCCAAGTAGGGGGCAGGAGCTCCTACAATGAGCAGTTCTTC; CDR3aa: CASSQVGGRSSYNEQFF
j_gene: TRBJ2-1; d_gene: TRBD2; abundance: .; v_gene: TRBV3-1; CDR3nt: TGTGCCAGCAGCCAAGTTGGGACTAGCGAGAGTAGCTCCTACAATGAGCAGTTCTTC; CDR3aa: CASSQVGTSESSSYNEQFF
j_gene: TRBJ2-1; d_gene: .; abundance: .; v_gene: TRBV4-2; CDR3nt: TGTGCCAGCAGCCAAGAAGGTAGCCTGGGCCACAATGAGCAGTTCTTC; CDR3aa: CASSQEGSLGHNEQFF
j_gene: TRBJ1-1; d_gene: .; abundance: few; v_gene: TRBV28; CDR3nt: TGTGCCAGCAGCCCCGAGGCGGTAAACACTGAAGCTTTCTTT; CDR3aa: CASSPEAVNTEAFF
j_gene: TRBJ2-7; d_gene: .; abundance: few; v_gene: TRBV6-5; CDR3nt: TGTGCCAGCAGTTACTCGACACTAGGGGCAGAGCAGTACTTC; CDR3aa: CASSYSTLGAEQYF
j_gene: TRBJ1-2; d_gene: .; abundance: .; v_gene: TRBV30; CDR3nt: TGTGCCTGGCTTGCGCCTAACTATGGCTACACCTTC; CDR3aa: CAWLAPNYGYTF
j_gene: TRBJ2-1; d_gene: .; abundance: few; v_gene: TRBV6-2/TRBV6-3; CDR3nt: TGTGCCAGCAGTTACTCCCGCCTTTCGCCCCTTCACAATGAGCAGTTCTTC; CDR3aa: CASSYSRLSPLHNEQFF
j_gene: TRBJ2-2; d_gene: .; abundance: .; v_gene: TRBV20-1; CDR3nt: TGCAGTGCACTTAGCCCTGGGGACCCAGCGAACACCGGGGAGCTGTTTTTT; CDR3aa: CSALSPGDPANTGELFF
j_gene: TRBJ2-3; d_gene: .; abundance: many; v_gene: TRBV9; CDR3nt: TGTGCCAGCAGCGTAGGCGCCCATCCTGCAGTGGTCACAGATACGCAGTATTTT; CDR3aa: CASSVGAHPAVVTDTQYF
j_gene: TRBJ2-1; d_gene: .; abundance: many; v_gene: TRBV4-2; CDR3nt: TGTGCCAGCAGCCAGGGGGGGCCTCACAATGAGCAGTTCTTC; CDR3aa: CASSQGGPHNEQFF
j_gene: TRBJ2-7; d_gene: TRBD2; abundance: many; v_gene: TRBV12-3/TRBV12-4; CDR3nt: TGTGCCAGCAGTTTAGGAGTTTCGGCCCTAGCGGGAGGCATCTACGAGCAGTACTTC; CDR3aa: CASSLGVSALAGGIYEQYF
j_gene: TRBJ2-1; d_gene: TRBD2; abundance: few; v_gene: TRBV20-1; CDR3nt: TGCAGTGCTAGGGCTCTAGCGGGAGGTAGGGAGCAGTTCTTC; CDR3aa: CSARALAGGREQFF
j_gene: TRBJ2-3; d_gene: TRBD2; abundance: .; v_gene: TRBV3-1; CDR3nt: TGTGCCAGCAGCCAAAGTTATGGCGGGGGTAGCACAGATACGCAGTATTTT; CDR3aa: CASSQSYGGGSTDTQYF
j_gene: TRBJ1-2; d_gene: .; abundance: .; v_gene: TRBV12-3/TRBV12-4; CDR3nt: TGTGCCAGCGGTGGAGAAGTCCGTGGCTACACCTTC; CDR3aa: CASGGEVRGYTF
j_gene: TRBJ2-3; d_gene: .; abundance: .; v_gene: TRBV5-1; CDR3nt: TGCGCCAGCAGCTTGTTTACGGCAGGTGAAACAGATACGCAGTATTTT; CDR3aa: CASSLFTAGETDTQYF
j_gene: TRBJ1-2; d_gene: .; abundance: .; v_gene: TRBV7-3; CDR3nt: TGTGCCAGCAGCGATCCGGGGCTAGGTGGCTACACCTTC; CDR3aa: CASSDPGLGGYTF
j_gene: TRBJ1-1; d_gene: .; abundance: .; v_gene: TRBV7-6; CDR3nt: TGTGCCAGCAGCGGACACAGGGCCACTGAAGCTTTCTTT; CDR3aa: CASSGHRATEAFF
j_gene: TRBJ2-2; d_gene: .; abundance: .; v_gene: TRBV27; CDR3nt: TGTGCCAGCACCCCAACGACAGCTAAAACCGGGGAGCTGTTTTTT; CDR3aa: CASTPTTAKTGELFF
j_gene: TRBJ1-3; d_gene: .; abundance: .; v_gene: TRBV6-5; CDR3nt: TGTGCCAGCAGTTACCAAGGGCCCTACTCTGGAAACACCATATATTTT; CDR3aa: CASSYQGPYSGNTIYF
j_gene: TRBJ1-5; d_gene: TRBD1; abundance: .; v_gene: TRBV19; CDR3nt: TGTGCCAGTAGTACCCGACAGGGTTCAAGCAATCAGCCCCAGCATTTT; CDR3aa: CASSTRQGSSNQPQHF
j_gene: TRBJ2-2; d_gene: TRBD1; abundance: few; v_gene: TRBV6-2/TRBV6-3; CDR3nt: TGTGCCAGCAGCCCTACAGGGGACAAAAACACCGGGGAGCTGTTTTTT; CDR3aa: CASSPTGDKNTGELFF
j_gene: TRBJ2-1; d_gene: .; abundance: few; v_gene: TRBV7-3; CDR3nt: TGTGCCAGCAGCTTTAACCGGGACTCAGAGCAGTTCTTC; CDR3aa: CASSFNRDSEQFF
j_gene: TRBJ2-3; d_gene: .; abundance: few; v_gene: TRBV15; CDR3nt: TGTGCCACCAGCAGAGATCTTGGGGGGGGCCGCACAGATACGCAGTATTTT; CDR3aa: CATSRDLGGGRTDTQYF
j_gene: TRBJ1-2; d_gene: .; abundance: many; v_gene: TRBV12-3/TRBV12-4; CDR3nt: TGTGCCAGCAGTTTTGCCCCGGGGACCGGTGGCTACACCTTC; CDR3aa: CASSFAPGTGGYTF
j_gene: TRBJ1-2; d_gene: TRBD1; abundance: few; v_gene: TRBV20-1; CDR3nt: TGCAGTCCCCTAGGGGGACAGATGAGGGGCTACACCTTC; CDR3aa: CSPLGGQMRGYTF
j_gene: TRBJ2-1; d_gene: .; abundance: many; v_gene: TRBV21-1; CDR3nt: TGTGCCAGCAGCAAAGAGGAGGGGCGTAGCGGGAGTATCAAGTTCTTC; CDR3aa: CASSKEEGRSGSIKFF
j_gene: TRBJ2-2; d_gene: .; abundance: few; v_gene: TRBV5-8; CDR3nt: TGTGCCAGCAGCCTAGATCAGGGTTGGAGCACCGGGGAGCTGTTTTTT; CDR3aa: CASSLDQGWSTGELFF
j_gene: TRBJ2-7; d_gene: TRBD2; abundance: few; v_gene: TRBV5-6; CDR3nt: TGTGCCAGCAGCTTTAAGGGGTGGACTAGTTTTGACGAGCAGTACTTC; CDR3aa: CASSFKGWTSFDEQYF
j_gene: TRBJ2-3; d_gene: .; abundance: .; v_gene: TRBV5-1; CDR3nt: TGCGCCAGCAAACCCCAAGATACGCAGTATTTT; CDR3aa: CASKPQDTQYF
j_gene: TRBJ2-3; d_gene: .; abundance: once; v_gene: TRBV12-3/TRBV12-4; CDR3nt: TGTGCCAGCAGTTTAGCCCCAGGAGGCACAGATACGCAGTATTTT; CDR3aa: CASSLAPGGTDTQYF
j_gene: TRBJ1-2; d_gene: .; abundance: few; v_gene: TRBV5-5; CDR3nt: TGTGCCAGCCACTCCTCGGGGAACTATGGCTACACCTTC; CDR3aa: CASHSSGNYGYTF
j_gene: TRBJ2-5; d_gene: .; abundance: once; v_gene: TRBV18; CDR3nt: TGTGCCAGCTCACCTGTGCTTGGACAACAAGAGACCCAGTACTTC; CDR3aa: CASSPVLGQQETQYF
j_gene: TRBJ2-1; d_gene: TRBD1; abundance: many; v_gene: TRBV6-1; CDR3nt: TGTGCCAGCATCCCGGGACAGGTTTACAATGAGCAGTTCTTC; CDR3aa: CASIPGQVYNEQFF
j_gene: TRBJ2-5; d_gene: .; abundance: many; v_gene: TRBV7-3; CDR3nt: TGTGCCAGCAGCCCTCGGGCAGGGGTGAGAGAGACCCAGTACTTC; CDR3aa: CASSPRAGVRETQYF
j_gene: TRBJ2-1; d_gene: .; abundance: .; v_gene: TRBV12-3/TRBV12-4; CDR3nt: TGTGCCAGCAGTTTAAACGCTTACAATGAGCAGTTCTTC; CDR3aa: CASSLNAYNEQFF
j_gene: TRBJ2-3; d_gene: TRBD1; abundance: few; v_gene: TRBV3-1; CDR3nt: TGTGCCAGCAGCAACGACAGGGGGCCCGGAGATACGCAGTATTTT; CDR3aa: CASSNDRGPGDTQYF
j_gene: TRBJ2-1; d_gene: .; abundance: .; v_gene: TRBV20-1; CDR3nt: TGCAGTGCAACAAACCGGGGTTATAGAGGTGGTGAGCAGTTCTTC; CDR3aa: CSATNRGYRGGEQFF
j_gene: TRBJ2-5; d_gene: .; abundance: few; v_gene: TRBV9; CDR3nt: TGTGCCAGCAGCGTAGCGGGGCCCGGGGAGACCCAGTACTTC; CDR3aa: CASSVAGPGETQYF
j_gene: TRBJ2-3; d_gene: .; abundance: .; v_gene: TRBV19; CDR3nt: TGTGCCAGTAAAACGGCAGTTAGCACAGATACGCAGTATTTT; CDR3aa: CASKTAVSTDTQYF
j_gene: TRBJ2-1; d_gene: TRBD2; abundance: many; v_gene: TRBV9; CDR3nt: TGTGCCAGCAGCGTACAACTAGCGGGATACAATGAGCAGTTCTTC; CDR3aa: CASSVQLAGYNEQFF
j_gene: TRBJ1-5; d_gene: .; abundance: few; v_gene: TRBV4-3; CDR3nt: TGCGCCAGCAGCCCTCAACCGTCTCATCAGCCCCAGCATTTT; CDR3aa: CASSPQPSHQPQHF